The sequence of this T cell receptor (beta chain) was determined in a study of cytomegalovirus exposure and HLA in healthy donors. PCR involved 60 Vbeta and 13 Jbeta primers. The protocol was immunoSEQ multiplex PCR, while the TCRdb copy is restricted to in-frame clones and leaves out a portion. In the table there are roughly 100,000 clones, 60% to 80% of which are singletons. Germline CDR1 MNHEY, CDR2 SMNVEV (reference sequence). The CDR3 is made up of 19 amino acids. V was pared by 6 bases and J by 4 bases, with 17 bases of the junction left unmatched. This TCR derives from a man over 45 in good health and CMV-seropositive. Specimen: PBMCs. The chain carries TRBV27 and TRBJ2-7; 14 nucleotides agree with TRBD2. CDR3 in amino acids: CASRTTGTRTSGRMYEQYF. As DNA, the CDR3 is TGTGCCAGCAGGACAACCGGGACACGGACTAGCGGGAGGATGTACGAGCAGTACTTC.